There are a few counts of the clone carrying this T cell receptor (beta chain). Other DNA sequences in the sample encode the same CDR3. These data originate in a study of beta chain features in type 1 diabetes. J was trimmed by 7 bases and V by 1 base; bases with no gene match: 2. Germline-derived CDR1 and CDR2 are SGHTA and FQGNSA. The CDR3 contains 15 residues. The authors reverse transcribed all of the isolated RNA, so sequencing captured expressed TCRB transcripts. Data came from immunoSEQ multiplex PCR; TCRdb stores just in-frame clones and leaves some out. The sample lists 450,000 to 600,000 clones; roughly 31% were seen once.

Sequenced input: naive CD4+ T cells from blood. The TCR comes from a young man in good health. This rearrangement joins TRBV7-2 to TRBJ2-1; 12 bases map to TRBD2. CDR3 loop: CASSLGLAGGNEQFF. The CDR3 nucleotides are TGTGCCAGCAGCTTAGGGCTAGCGGGAGGGAATGAGCAGTTCTTC.